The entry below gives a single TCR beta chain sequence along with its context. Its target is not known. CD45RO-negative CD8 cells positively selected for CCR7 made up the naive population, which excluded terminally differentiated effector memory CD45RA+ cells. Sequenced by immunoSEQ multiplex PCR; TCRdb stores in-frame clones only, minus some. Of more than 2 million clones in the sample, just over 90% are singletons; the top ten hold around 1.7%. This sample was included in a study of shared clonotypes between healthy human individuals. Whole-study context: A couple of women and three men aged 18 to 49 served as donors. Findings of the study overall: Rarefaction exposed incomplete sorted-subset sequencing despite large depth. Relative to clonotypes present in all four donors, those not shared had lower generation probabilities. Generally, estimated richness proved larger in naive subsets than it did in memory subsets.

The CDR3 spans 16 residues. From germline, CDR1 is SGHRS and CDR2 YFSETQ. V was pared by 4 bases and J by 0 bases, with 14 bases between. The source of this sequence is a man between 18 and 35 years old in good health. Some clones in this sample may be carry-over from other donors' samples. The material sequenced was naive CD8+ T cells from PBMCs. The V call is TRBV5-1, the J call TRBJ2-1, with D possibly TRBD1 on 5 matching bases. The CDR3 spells CASSPTAFSSYNEQFF. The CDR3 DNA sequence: TGCGCCAGCAGCCCGACAGCGTTTAGCTCCTACAATGAGCAGTTCTTC.